This T cell receptor (beta chain) came from a study of cytomegalovirus exposure and HLA in healthy donors. Study-wide background: There were approximately 81 million unique TCRs (from HLA-typed donors) in an early data release.

The length of the CDR3 is 15 residues. Between the trimmed V and J ends, which lost 1 base and 1 base, there was a span of 10 bases. Germline CDR1 reads LNHNV; CDR2 reads YYDKDF (reference sequence). 13 Jbeta primers and 60 Vbeta primers were used for the PCR. Only in-frame clones appear in the TCRdb table, and some are missing; sequencing was by immunoSEQ multiplex PCR. Here the sample spans some 90,000 clones, approximately 81% being singletons. This clone came up a few times. The chain combines TRBV15 with TRBJ1-1; unclear D gene. The sequencing sample was made of PBMCs. The receptor comes from a woman between 35 and 50 years old in good health and CMV-seronegative. The CDR3 reads CATSRVRTANTEAFF. DNA of the CDR3: TGTGCCACCAGCAGAGTAAGAACAGCGAACACTGAAGCTTTCTTT. Looking up the rest from reference TRBV15 and TRBJ1-1 gives the full variable domain: DAMVIQNPRYQVTQFGKPVTLSCSQTLNHNVMYWYQQKSSQAPKLLFHYYDKDFNNEADTPDNFQSRRPNTSFCFLDIRSPGLGDTAMYLCATSRVRTANTEAFFGQGTRLTVV.